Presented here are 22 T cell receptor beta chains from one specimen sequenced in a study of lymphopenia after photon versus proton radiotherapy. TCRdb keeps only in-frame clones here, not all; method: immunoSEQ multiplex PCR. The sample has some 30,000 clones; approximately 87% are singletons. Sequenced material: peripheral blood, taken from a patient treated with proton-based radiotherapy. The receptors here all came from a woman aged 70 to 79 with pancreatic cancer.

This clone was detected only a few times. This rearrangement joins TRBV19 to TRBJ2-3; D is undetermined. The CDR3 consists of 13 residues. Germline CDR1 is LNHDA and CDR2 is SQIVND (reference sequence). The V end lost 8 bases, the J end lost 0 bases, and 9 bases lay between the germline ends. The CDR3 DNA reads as TGTGCCAGTCGGTTCCGTAGCACAGATACGCAGTATTTT. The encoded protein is CASRFRSTDTQYF.

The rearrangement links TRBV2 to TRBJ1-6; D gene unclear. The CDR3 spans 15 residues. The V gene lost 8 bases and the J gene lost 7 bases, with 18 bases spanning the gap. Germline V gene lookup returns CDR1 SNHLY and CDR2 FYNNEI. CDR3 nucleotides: TGTGCCAGCCGGGGAATCCTAGATGGGAATTCACCCCTCCACTTT. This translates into CASRGILDGNSPLHF.

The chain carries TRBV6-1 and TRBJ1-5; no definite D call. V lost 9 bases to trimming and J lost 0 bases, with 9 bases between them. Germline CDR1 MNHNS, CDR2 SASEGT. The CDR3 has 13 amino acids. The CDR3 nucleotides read TGTGCCAGTGGGGTCCATAGCAATCAGCCCCAGCATTTT. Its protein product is CASGVHSNQPQHF.

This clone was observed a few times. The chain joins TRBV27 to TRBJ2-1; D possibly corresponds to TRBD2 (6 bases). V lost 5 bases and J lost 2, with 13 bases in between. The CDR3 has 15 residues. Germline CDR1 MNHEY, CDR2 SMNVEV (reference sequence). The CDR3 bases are TGTGCCAGCAGTCCTAAGGGACTGACCTACAATGAGCAGTTCTTC. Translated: CASSPKGLTYNEQFF.

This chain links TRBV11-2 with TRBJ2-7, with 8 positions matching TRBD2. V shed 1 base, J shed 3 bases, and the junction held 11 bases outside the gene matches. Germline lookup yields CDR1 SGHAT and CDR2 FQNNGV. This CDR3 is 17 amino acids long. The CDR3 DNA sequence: TGTGCCAGCAGCTTAGTCTCTGGCGGGAGGAGGGACTACGAGCAGTACTTC. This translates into CASSLVSGGRRDYEQYF.

The CDR3 region has the DNA TGTGCCAGCAGTCCCGAACTGTTGAGCTCCTATAATTCACCCCTCCACTTT. Protein product: CASSPELLSSYNSPLHF. This chain connects TRBV28 to TRBJ1-6; the D is unclear. The length of the CDR3 is 17 residues. V was clipped by 5 bases and J by 0 bases, with 14 bases between them. In germline, CDR1 is MDHEN, CDR2 SYDVKM.

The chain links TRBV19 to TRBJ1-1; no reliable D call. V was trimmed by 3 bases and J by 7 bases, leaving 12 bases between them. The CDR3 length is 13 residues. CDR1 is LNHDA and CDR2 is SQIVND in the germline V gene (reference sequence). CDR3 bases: TGTGCCAGTAGTATCACAAGCAGCTATGAAGCTTTCTTT. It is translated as CASSITSSYEAFF. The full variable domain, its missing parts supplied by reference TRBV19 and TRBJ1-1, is DGGITQSPKYLFRKEGQNVTLSCEQNLNHDAMYWYRQDPGQGLRLIYYSQIVNDFQKGDIAEGYSVSREKKESFPLTVTSAQKNPTAFYLCASSITSSYEAFFGQGTRLTVV.

CDR3 region: CASSGSPGELFF. Written as DNA, the CDR3 is TGTGCCAGCAGTGGGTCTCCCGGGGAGCTGTTTTTT. V and J are TRBV25-1 and TRBJ2-2, with D uncertain. The germline V and J ends were trimmed by 4 bases and 6 bases, with 6 bases remaining between them. The CDR3 runs 12 residues. Germline CDR1 is MGHDK and CDR2 is SYGVNS.

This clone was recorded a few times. Here the CDR3 reads CASSMGRFNEKLFF. CDR3 sequence (DNA): TGTGCCAGCAGCATGGGACGTTTTAATGAAAAACTGTTTTTT. The chain uses TRBV2 and TRBJ1-4, with D possibly matching TRBD1 (5 bases). V lost 6 bases and J 4 bases, leaving 12 bases between the germline ends. The CDR3 consists of 14 residues. CDR1 and CDR2 (germline): SNHLY, FYNNEI.

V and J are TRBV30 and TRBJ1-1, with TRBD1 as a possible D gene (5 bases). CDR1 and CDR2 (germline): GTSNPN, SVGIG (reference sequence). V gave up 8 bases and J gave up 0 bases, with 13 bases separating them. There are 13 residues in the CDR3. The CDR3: CARRTGMNTEAFF. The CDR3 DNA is TGTGCCCGCAGAACAGGAATGAACACTGAAGCTTTCTTT. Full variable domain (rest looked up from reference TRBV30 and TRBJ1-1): SQTIHQWPATLVQPVGSPLSLECTVEGTSNPNLYWYRQAAGRGLQLLFYSVGIGQISSEVPQNLSASRPQDRQFILSSKKLLLSDSGFYLCARRTGMNTEAFFGQGTRLTVV.

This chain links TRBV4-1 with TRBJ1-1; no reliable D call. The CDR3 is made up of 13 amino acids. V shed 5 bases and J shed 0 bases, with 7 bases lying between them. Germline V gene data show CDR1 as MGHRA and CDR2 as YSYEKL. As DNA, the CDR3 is TGCGCCAGCAGCGGGGAAATGAACACTGAAGCTTTCTTT. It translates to CASSGEMNTEAFF.

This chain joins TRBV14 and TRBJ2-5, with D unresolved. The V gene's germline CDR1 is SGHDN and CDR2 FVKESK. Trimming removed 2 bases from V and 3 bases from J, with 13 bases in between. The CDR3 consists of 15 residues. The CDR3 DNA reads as TGTGCCAGCAGCCAACCCCGACTGGGGAAAGAGACCCAGTACTTC. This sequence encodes CASSQPRLGKETQYF.

The CDR3 bases are TGCGCCAGCAGCTTGGAGCCGAGGGGTGGAGAAAAACTGTTTTTT. It is translated as CASSLEPRGGEKLFF. The chain carries TRBV5-1 and TRBJ1-4; D might be TRBD1 (5 bases). This CDR3 spans 15 amino acids. The germline V gene encodes CDR1 SGHRS and CDR2 YFSETQ. V was cut by 0 bases and J by 8 bases, with 14 bases left in between.

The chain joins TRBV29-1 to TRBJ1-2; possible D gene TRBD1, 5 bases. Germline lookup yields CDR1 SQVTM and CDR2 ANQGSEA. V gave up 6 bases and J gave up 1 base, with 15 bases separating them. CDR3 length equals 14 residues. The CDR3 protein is CSVEDNGDNYGYTF. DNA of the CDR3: TGCAGCGTCGAGGACAACGGGGATAACTATGGCTACACCTTC.

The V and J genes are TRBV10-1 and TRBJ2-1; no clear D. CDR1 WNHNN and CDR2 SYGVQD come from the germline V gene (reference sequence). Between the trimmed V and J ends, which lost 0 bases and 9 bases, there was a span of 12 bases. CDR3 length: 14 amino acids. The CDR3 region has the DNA TGCGCCAGCAGTGAGTCCCCGCTGGGTGTTGAGCAGTTCTTC. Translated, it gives CASSESPLGVEQFF.

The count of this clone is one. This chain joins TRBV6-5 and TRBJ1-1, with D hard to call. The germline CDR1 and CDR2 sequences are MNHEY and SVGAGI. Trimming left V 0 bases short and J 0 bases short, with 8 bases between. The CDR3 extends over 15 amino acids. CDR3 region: CASSYSIGVNTEAFF. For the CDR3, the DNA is TGTGCCAGCAGTTACTCGATTGGGGTGAACACTGAAGCTTTCTTT.

The CDR3 region is CASSARDRVDKNIQYF. The CDR3 nucleotides read TGTGCCAGCAGCGCCCGGGACAGGGTCGACAAAAACATTCAGTACTTC. The chain is built from TRBV11-1 and TRBJ2-4, with TRBD1 matching over 9 bases. The germline CDR1 and CDR2 sequences are SGHAT and FQDESV (reference sequence). This CDR3 region has 16 residues. Losses at the gene ends were 5 bases for V and 3 bases for J; bases not matched to a gene: 8.

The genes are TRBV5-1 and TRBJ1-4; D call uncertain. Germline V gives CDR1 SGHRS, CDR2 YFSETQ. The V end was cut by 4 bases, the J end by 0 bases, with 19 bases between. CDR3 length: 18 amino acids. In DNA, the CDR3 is TGCGCCAGCAGCCCCCTTCACACGACCTTTGCAACTAATGAAAAACTGTTTTTT. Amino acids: CASSPLHTTFATNEKLFF.

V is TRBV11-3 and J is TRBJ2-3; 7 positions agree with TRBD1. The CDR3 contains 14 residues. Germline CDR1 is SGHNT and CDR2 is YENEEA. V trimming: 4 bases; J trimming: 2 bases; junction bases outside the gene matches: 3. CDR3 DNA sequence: TGTGCCAGCAGCTCCGGGACAGTCACAGATACGCAGTATTTT. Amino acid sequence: CASSSGTVTDTQYF.

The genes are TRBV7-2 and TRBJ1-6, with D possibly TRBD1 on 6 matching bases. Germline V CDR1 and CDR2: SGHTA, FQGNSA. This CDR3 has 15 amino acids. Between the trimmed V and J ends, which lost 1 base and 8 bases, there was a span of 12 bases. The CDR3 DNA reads TGTGCCAGCAGCTTAGGTGTGGGGGCCTATTCACCCCTCCACTTT. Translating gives CASSLGVGAYSPLHF.

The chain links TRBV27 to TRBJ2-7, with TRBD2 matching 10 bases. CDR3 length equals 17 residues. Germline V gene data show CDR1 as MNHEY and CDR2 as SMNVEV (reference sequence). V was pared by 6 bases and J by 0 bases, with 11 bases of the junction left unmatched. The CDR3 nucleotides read TGTGCCAGCAGCCGATACCCCAGGACTAGCGGCTCCTACGAGCAGTACTTC. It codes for CASSRYPRTSGSYEQYF.

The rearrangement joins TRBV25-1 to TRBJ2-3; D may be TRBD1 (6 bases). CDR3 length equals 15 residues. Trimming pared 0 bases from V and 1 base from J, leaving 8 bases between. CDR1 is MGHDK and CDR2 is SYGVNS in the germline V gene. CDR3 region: CASSEYAGGTDTQYF. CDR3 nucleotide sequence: TGTGCCAGCAGTGAATACGCAGGGGGCACAGATACGCAGTATTTT.